A single sample is the source of the 16 T cell receptor beta chains below, sequenced in a study of T cell changes during pregnancy in multiple sclerosis. The method was immunoSEQ multiplex PCR; TCRdb's version includes in-frame clones alone and lacks a portion of them. The table lists some 64,000 clones, around 90% of them singletons. The source was peripheral blood, collected in the first trimester of pregnancy. All receptors derive from a female donor in good health, enrolled as a control in a pregnancy study.

This sequence joins TRBV28 and TRBJ2-7, with D perhaps TRBD2 (5 bases). V was clipped by 1 base and J by 4 bases, with 8 bases between them. CDR3 size: 13 residues. From germline, CDR1 is MDHEN and CDR2 SYDVKM. The CDR3 DNA sequence: TGTGCCAGCAGTTTATATGGGAGTTACGAGCAGTACTTC. This gives the protein CASSLYGSYEQYF.

J is TRBJ1-6 and V is TRBV28; 8 bases fit TRBD1. The CDR3 length is 12 residues. Per the germline V gene, CDR1 is MDHEN and CDR2 is SYDVKM. The V segment lost 6 bases and the J segment 14 bases; nucleotides outside the gene matches: 6. CDR3: CASRHSDRALHF. DNA of the CDR3: TGTGCCAGCAGGCATTCGGACAGGGCCCTCCACTTT.

This sequence joins TRBV6-5 and TRBJ1-2; 7 bases align to TRBD1. Trimming took 0 bases from V and 8 from J; bases not matched to a gene: 12. The CDR3 loop spans 16 amino acids. From germline, CDR1 is MNHEY and CDR2 SVGAGI. The CDR3 loop reads CASSYSGQEAVGGYTF. The CDR3 DNA sequence: TGTGCCAGCAGTTACTCAGGACAGGAAGCTGTGGGAGGCTACACCTTC.

The chain couples TRBV4-2 to TRBJ2-7; possibly TRBD2 for D (6 bases). Trimming removed 4 bases from V and 0 bases from J, with 19 bases in between. This CDR3 is 17 amino acids long. Germline V lookup: CDR1 LGHNA, CDR2 YNFKEQ. This CDR3 reads CASSLQETGTYSYEQYF. DNA of the CDR3: TGTGCCAGCAGCCTACAGGAGACCGGGACTTACTCCTACGAGCAGTACTTC.

This chain connects TRBV19 to TRBJ1-4; maybe TRBD1 (5 bases). V was cut by 3 bases and J by 8 bases, with 13 bases left in between. Germline assignment: CDR1 LNHDA and CDR2 SQIVND (reference sequence). This CDR3 contains 14 residues. CDR3 amino acids: CASSISQGREKLFF. In nucleotides, the CDR3 is TGTGCCAGTAGTATTTCGCAGGGTCGAGAAAAACTGTTTTTT.

The chain couples TRBV4-2 to TRBJ2-1; 12 bases align to TRBD2. After removal of 2 bases from V and 0 bases from J, the junction contained 8 bases not matched to a gene. CDR1 and CDR2 from the germline V gene are LGHNA and YNFKEQ. There are 19 residues in the CDR3. This CDR3 is CASSQPWTSGASSYNEQFF. CDR3 nucleotide sequence: TGTGCCAGCAGCCAACCTTGGACTAGCGGGGCGAGCTCCTACAATGAGCAGTTCTTC.

V gene TRBV2 combines with J gene TRBJ2-1, with D possibly being TRBD2 (6 bases). The CDR3 length is 14 residues. Germline V gives CDR1 SNHLY, CDR2 FYNNEI. Trimming left V 6 bases short and J 3 bases short, with 12 bases between. The CDR3 sequence: CASRGAGFYNEQFF. CDR3 sequence (DNA): TGTGCCAGCAGGGGAGCGGGTTTCTACAATGAGCAGTTCTTC.

This chain uses TRBV11-2 with TRBJ2-1; 10 bases match TRBD2. V was pared by 5 bases and J by 9 bases, with 10 bases of the junction left unmatched. The CDR3 sequence is 15 residues long. Germline CDR1 reads SGHAT; CDR2 reads FQNNGV. The CDR3 coding sequence is TGTGCCAGCAGCGTACTAGCGGGACAAACAACTGAGCAGTTCTTC. Protein product: CASSVLAGQTTEQFF.

The V and J genes are TRBV27 and TRBJ2-5; 7 positions match TRBD1. This CDR3 region has 14 residues. Germline V gene lookup returns CDR1 MNHEY and CDR2 SMNVEV (reference sequence). After removal of 4 bases from V and 1 base from J, the junction contained 3 bases not matched to a gene. CDR3 nucleotide sequence: TGTGCCAGCAGTTCGTCAGGGGGCCAAGAGACCCAGTACTTC. Translating it yields CASSSSGGQETQYF.

V is TRBV7-6 and J is TRBJ2-2; no clear D gene. The CDR3 runs 13 residues. V lost 2 bases and J lost 7, with 8 bases in between. CDR1 is SGHVS, CDR2 FNYEAQ, per germline. The CDR3: CASSLQADGELFF. The CDR3 DNA reads as TGTGCCAGCAGCTTACAGGCAGACGGGGAGCTGTTTTTT.

The rearrangement uses TRBV5-5 and TRBJ2-5; 9 bases line up with TRBD2. V gave up 2 bases and J gave up 0 bases; unmatched junction bases: 2. Germline V gene lookup returns CDR1 SGHKS and CDR2 YYEKEE (reference sequence). This CDR3 contains 15 residues. The CDR3 protein is CASSLLAGDQETQYF. The CDR3 DNA sequence: TGTGCCAGCAGCTTACTAGCGGGTGACCAAGAGACCCAGTACTTC.

The rearrangement joins TRBV7-2 to TRBJ1-1; D gene unclear. The CDR3 has 14 residues. Germline CDR1 is SGHTA and CDR2 is FQGNSA. V was clipped by 5 bases and J by 5 bases, with 15 bases between them. CDR3: CASSPLLGRTEAFF. CDR3 nucleotide sequence: TGTGCCAGCAGCCCCTTGTTGGGGAGAACTGAAGCTTTCTTT.

The chain is built from TRBV28 and TRBJ2-3, with D possibly being TRBD2 (6 bases). V lost 2 bases and J lost 6, with 15 bases in between. This CDR3 is built from 15 residues. CDR1 and CDR2 (germline): MDHEN, SYDVKM. CDR3 nucleotides: TGTGCCAGCAGTTTAGCGGGATTTGTATTCGATACGCAGTATTTT. It translates to CASSLAGFVFDTQYF.

There are a few counts of this clone. The chain has TRBV4-1 and TRBJ1-5; D is possibly TRBD1 (6 bases). Trimming removed 3 bases from V and 0 bases from J, with 15 bases in between. Germline-derived CDR1 and CDR2 are MGHRA and YSYEKL. The CDR3 spans 17 residues. The CDR3 DNA reads TGCGCCAGCAGCCATACAGGGTTATCTTATAGCAATCAGCCCCAGCATTTT. Its protein is CASSHTGLSYSNQPQHF.

This chain uses TRBV15 with TRBJ2-1; TRBD1 agrees at 9 bases. The CDR3 sequence is 15 residues long. The V gene's germline CDR1 is LNHNV and CDR2 YYDKDF (reference sequence). Trimming removed 3 bases from V and 6 bases from J; junction bases left unmatched: 6. This CDR3 reads CATSSLGQGANEQFF. CDR3 bases: TGTGCCACCAGCAGCCTGGGACAGGGTGCCAATGAGCAGTTCTTC.

The CDR3 DNA reads as TGTGCCAGCAGCGTCCCACAGGAGACCGGGGAGCTGTTTTTT. Translated, it gives CASSVPQETGELFF. The chain joins TRBV9 to TRBJ2-2; possibly TRBD1 for D (5 bases). This CDR3 has 14 amino acids. Between the trimmed V and J ends, which lost 2 bases and 5 bases, there was a span of 10 bases. The germline gives CDR1 SGDLS, CDR2 YYNGEE. Variable domain in full (rest from reference TRBV9 and TRBJ2-2): DSGVTQTPKHLITATGQRVTLRCSPRSGDLSVYWYQQSLDQGLQFLIQYYNGEERAKGNILERFSAQQFPDLHSELNLSSLELGDSALYFCASSVPQETGELFFGEGSRLTVL.